This T cell receptor beta chain was retrieved from a study of blood T cell repertoires in COVID-19. Study at large: The United States, Italy and Spain provided the acute and convalescent COVID-19 samples. T cells, B-cell-depleted T cells, or PBMCs supplied cDNA or gDNA.

In the study's own analysis: From reference gene primer amplification, estimates of nucleated cell counts were derived. Profiled with immunoSEQ multiplex PCR; TCRdb holds only in-frame clones, not every one. The D gene and trimming were derived from the DNA, and the V and J assignments and clone size from that table. The table lists some 130,000 clones, about nine tenths of them singletons. CDR1 is SGHDT, CDR2 YYEEEE, per germline. This CDR3 is built from 14 residues. Trimming took 5 bases from V and 0 from J, leaving 11 bases between them. The sample taken for sequencing was peripheral blood. The sequence came from a man between 50 and 59 years old with active COVID-19. The chain couples TRBV5-6 to TRBJ1-1; D remains ambiguous. CDR3 region: CASSSSRMNTEAFF. CDR3 coding DNA: TGTGCCAGCAGTTCTTCCCGTATGAACACTGAAGCTTTCTTT.